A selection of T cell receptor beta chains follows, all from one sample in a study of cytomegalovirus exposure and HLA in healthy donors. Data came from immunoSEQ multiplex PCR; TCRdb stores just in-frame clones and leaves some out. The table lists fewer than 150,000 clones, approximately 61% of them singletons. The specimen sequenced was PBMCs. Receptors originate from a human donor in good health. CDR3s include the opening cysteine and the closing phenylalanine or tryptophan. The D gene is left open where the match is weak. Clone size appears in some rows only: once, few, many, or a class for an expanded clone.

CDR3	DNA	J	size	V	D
CASSGTPAGSGELFF	TGTGCCAGCAGCGGAACGCCCGCGGGATCCGGGGAGCTGTTTTTT	TRBJ2-2	-	TRBV6-5	-
CASSPRGLADYEQYF	TGTGCCAGCAGCCCTCGGGGACTAGCCGACTACGAGCAGTACTTC	TRBJ2-7	-	TRBV9	TRBD2
CASSLQGSYNEQFF	TGTGCCAGCAGTTTACAGGGTTCGTACAATGAGCAGTTCTTC	TRBJ2-1	few	TRBV28	-
CASSENRGLGGSLKF	TGTGCCAGCAGCGAAAACAGGGGGCTGGGCGGGAGTCTCAAATTC	TRBJ2-7	few	TRBV5-6	TRBD1
CATSSQQNEKLFF	TGTGCCACCAGCAGTCAACAAAATGAAAAACTGTTTTTT	TRBJ1-4	-	TRBV15	-
CASSLGQGGTYEQYF	TGCGCCAGCAGCTTAGGTCAAGGGGGTACCTACGAGCAGTACTTC	TRBJ2-7	-	TRBV5-1	-
CATSRGPSGYEQYF	TGTGCCACCAGCAGAGGTCCTAGCGGCTACGAGCAGTACTTC	TRBJ2-7	-	TRBV15	TRBD2
CASSQAIGSGNTIYF	TGCGCCAGCAGCCAAGCGATCGGCTCTGGAAACACCATATATTTT	TRBJ1-3	few	TRBV4-1	-
CASSQDRGQVRGYTF	TGTGCCAGCTCACAGGACAGGGGGCAGGTGCGTGGCTACACCTTC	TRBJ1-2	-	TRBV18	TRBD1
CASRGVGLAGNNEQFF	TGTGCCAGTAGGGGGGTGGGACTAGCGGGAAACAATGAGCAGTTCTTC	TRBJ2-1	-	TRBV19	TRBD2
CASSVATTSGGNEQFF	TGTGCCAGCAGCGTAGCTACGACTAGCGGGGGGAATGAGCAGTTCTTC	TRBJ2-1	few	TRBV9	TRBD2
CASSLAMGQGGSETQYF	TGTGCCAGCAGCTTGGCCATGGGACAGGGCGGGTCGGAGACCCAGTACTTC	TRBJ2-5	once	TRBV5-6	TRBD1
CASSVLSGEKLFF	TGCGCCAGCAGCGTACTATCTGGGGAAAAACTGTTTTTT	TRBJ1-4	-	TRBV5-1	-
CASSAGTYNEQFF	TGTGCCAGCAGCGCCGGGACCTACAATGAGCAGTTCTTC	TRBJ2-1	few	TRBV2	-
CASSNDRGPNNEQFF	TGTGCCAGCAGTAACGACAGGGGACCGAACAATGAGCAGTTCTTC	TRBJ2-1	few	TRBV2	TRBD1
CASSETGGVNGYTF	TGTGCCAGCAGCGAGACAGGGGGCGTCAATGGCTACACCTTC	TRBJ1-2	few	TRBV7-2	TRBD1
CASSPTGLAGEQYF	TGCGCCAGCAGCCCCACGGGACTAGCAGGCGAGCAGTACTTC	TRBJ2-7	-	TRBV4-1	TRBD2
CSVVGQGAGYTF	TGCAGCGTTGTGGGACAGGGGGCCGGCTACACCTTC	TRBJ1-2	-	TRBV29-1	TRBD1
CASKGGPHRSYNEQFF	TGTGCCAGCAAAGGGGGTCCACACCGCTCCTACAATGAGCAGTTCTTC	TRBJ2-1	once	TRBV28	-
CASSQDGQGSYGYTF	TGCGCCAGCAGCCAAGATGGCCAGGGGAGCTATGGCTACACCTTC	TRBJ1-2	-	TRBV4-3	-
CASRPGQGSTDTQYF	TGTGCCAGCAGGCCGGGACAGGGGAGCACAGATACGCAGTATTTT	TRBJ2-3	-	TRBV28	TRBD1
CAISLAGDNEQFF	TGTGCCATCAGTCTAGCGGGAGACAATGAGCAGTTCTTC	TRBJ2-1	few	TRBV10-3	TRBD2
CASRLDRKADSNEKLFF	TGTGCAAGTCGCTTAGATAGGAAGGCGGACAGTAATGAAAAACTGTTTTTT	TRBJ1-4	-	TRBV12-2	-
CASSNNRDSFYEQYF	TGTGCCAGCAGCAATAACCGGGACAGCTTCTACGAGCAGTACTTC	TRBJ2-7	once	TRBV11-1	TRBD1
CASSESGRMNTEAFF	TGTGCCAGCAGTGAAAGCGGCCGGATGAACACTGAAGCTTTCTTT	TRBJ1-1	few	TRBV2	-
CASSPRIGGGSYEQYF	TGTGCCAGCTCACCGAGAATAGGGGGCGGTAGCTACGAGCAGTACTTC	TRBJ2-7	-	TRBV18	TRBD1
CASSELGPNQPQHF	TGTGCCAGCAGTGAATTGGGGCCGAATCAGCCCCAGCATTTT	TRBJ1-5	-	TRBV6-1	-
CASSHGQTMNTEAFF	TGTGCCAGCAGCCACGGACAGACGATGAACACTGAAGCTTTCTTT	TRBJ1-1	-	TRBV11-1	-
CASSYGTGGDTEAFF	TGTGCCAGCAGTTACGGGACAGGGGGCGACACTGAAGCTTTCTTT	TRBJ1-1	-	TRBV6-5	TRBD1
CASSYGGAGTEAFF	TGTGCCAGCAGCTACGGGGGGGCAGGCACTGAAGCTTTCTTT	TRBJ1-1	few	TRBV7-9	-
CASSLVSSYEQYF	TGTGCCAGCAGTTTAGTCTCCTCCTACGAGCAGTACTTC	TRBJ2-7	few	TRBV28	-
CASSLGLPKNTGELFF	TGTGCCAGCAGCTTAGGACTACCGAAGAACACCGGGGAGCTGTTTTTT	TRBJ2-2	few	TRBV5-4	-
CAIRTSVSTDTQYF	TGTGCCATCAGGACTAGCGTTAGCACAGATACGCAGTATTTT	TRBJ2-3	-	TRBV10-3	TRBD2
CASSLSWQGKDGYTF	TGTGCCAGCAGCTTATCGTGGCAGGGGAAGGATGGCTACACCTTC	TRBJ1-2	once	TRBV7-9	-
CASRGGDEQFF	TGTGCCAGCAGGGGGGGGGATGAGCAGTTCTTC	TRBJ2-1	-	TRBV2	TRBD2
CASSLGGAEETQYF	TGTGCCAGCAGCTTAGGGGGCGCAGAGGAGACCCAGTACTTC	TRBJ2-5	once	TRBV7-9	-
CASSLDWGGTDTQYF	TGTGCCAGCAGCTTGGACTGGGGCGGCACAGATACGCAGTATTTT	TRBJ2-3	few	TRBV5-5	-
CASGLQETQYF	TGTGCCAGCGGCCTTCAAGAGACCCAGTACTTC	TRBJ2-5	-	TRBV11-2	-
CASSLTGEIGNTIYF	TGCGCCAGCAGCCTTACAGGTGAAATTGGAAACACCATATATTTT	TRBJ1-3	few	TRBV5-1	-
CASSSTSGTGFDEQFF	TGTGCCAGCAGCTCCACCTCCGGGACAGGGTTCGATGAGCAGTTCTTC	TRBJ2-1	-	TRBV11-2	TRBD1
CASSLTSGTPTVDTQYF	TGTGCCAGCAGCTTGACTAGCGGTACCCCCACGGTAGATACGCAGTATTTT	TRBJ2-3	-	TRBV7-6	TRBD2
CASSFEDFNEQFF	TGCGCCAGCAGCTTTGAGGATTTCAATGAGCAGTTCTTC	TRBJ2-1	-	TRBV5-1	-
CASSGDRVAEQYF	TGTGCCAGCAGTGGGGACAGGGTGGCCGAGCAGTACTTC	TRBJ2-7	-	TRBV6-5	TRBD1
CASRDRGGPYSPLHF	TGTGCCAGCAGGGATCGGGGGGGACCTTATTCACCCCTCCACTTT	TRBJ1-6	-	TRBV6-5	-
CATSSTPKRGELFF	TGTGCCACCAGCTCCACTCCTAAACGGGGGGAGCTGTTTTTT	TRBJ2-2	-	TRBV15	-
CASSEIAGTGDNQPQHF	TGTGCCAGCAGTGAAATAGCTGGGACAGGGGACAATCAGCCCCAGCATTTT	TRBJ1-5	-	TRBV2	TRBD1
CASSMDRGGTGELFF	TGTGCCAGTAGTATGGACAGGGGAGGCACCGGGGAGCTGTTTTTT	TRBJ2-2	-	TRBV19	TRBD1
CASSLGTDSYNEQFF	TGTGCCAGTAGTCTTGGGACAGACTCCTACAATGAGCAGTTCTTC	TRBJ2-1	-	TRBV19	TRBD1
CASTGANYGYTF	TGTGCCAGCACCGGGGCTAACTATGGCTACACCTTC	TRBJ1-2	-	TRBV9	-
CASSLGSGSTGELFF	TGCGCCAGCAGCTTAGGTAGCGGGAGCACCGGGGAGCTGTTTTTT	TRBJ2-2	-	TRBV5-1	TRBD2
CASRAPSGFGANVLTF	TGTGCCAGCAGAGCCCCCTCAGGGTTTGGGGCCAACGTCCTGACTTTC	TRBJ2-6	-	TRBV9	-
CASSLDLGDNEQFF	TGTGCCAGCAGCTTAGATCTCGGAGACAATGAGCAGTTCTTC	TRBJ2-1	-	TRBV11-2	-